This entry describes one T cell receptor (beta chain). The CDR3 length is 16 residues. Germline loops: CDR1 MGHRA, CDR2 YSYEKL. J lost 1 base, V lost 7 bases, and 7 bases had no gene match. TCRdb itself ran the 5' RACE reads through MiXCR, one entry per CDR3 protein. The sample comprises under 45,000 distinct CDR3 sequences, 5% to 6% of which are singletons, and 6% rests with the top ten. The entry originates in a study of early T cells in non-severe SARS-CoV-2 infection. The sequence was obtained from an adult who was a healthcare worker with PCR-confirmed SARS-CoV-2 infection or an uninfected control (not recorded which). This specimen was whole blood, taken at baseline. This sequence joins TRBV4-1 and TRBJ2-2, with 9 positions matching TRBD2. In DNA form, the CDR3 reads TGCGCCAGCACCTTTATAGCGGGAGTGAACACCGGGGAGCTGTTTTTT. Encoded protein: CASTFIAGVNTGELFF.